One and the same sample provided the 8 T cell receptor beta chains below, sequenced in a study of blood T cell repertoires in COVID-19. Repertoires were generated with immunoSEQ multiplex PCR, while TCRdb's copy carries only in-frame clones and drops some. The sample lists 340,000 or so clones, around 82% occurring once. Sequenced: peripheral blood. These TCRs come from a man aged 25 to 40 with active or convalescent COVID-19.

This chain uses TRBV27 with TRBJ1-1; D may be TRBD1 (5 bases). The CDR3 spans 14 residues. V was trimmed by 6 bases and J by 3 bases, leaving 14 bases between them. The germline CDR1 and CDR2 sequences are MNHEY and SMNVEV (reference sequence). In DNA, the CDR3 is TGTGCCAGCAGCCTCCGCGGCAGGGACACTGAAGCTTTCTTT. Translation: CASSLRGRDTEAFF.

V and J are TRBV11-3 and TRBJ1-1, with D unclear. V shed 1 base and J shed 7 bases, with 7 bases lying between them. From germline, CDR1 is SGHNT and CDR2 YENEEA. The length of the CDR3 is 12 residues. The chain's CDR3 is CASSLVGSEAFF. CDR3 coding DNA: TGTGCCAGCAGCTTAGTAGGGAGTGAAGCTTTCTTT.

The chain uses TRBV6-6 and TRBJ2-7; TRBD1 agrees at 9 bases. With 6 bases clipped from V and 2 bases from J, the junction kept 5 bases outside the gene matches. Per the germline V gene, CDR1 is MNHNY and CDR2 is SVGAGI (reference sequence). The CDR3 is 14 amino acids. DNA for the CDR3: TGTGCCAGCAGAGGGACAGGGAACACCTACGAGCAGTACTTC. This encodes CASRGTGNTYEQYF.

This chain links TRBV6-5 with TRBJ2-3; no definite D call. This CDR3 region has 15 residues. Trimming took 6 bases from V and 5 from J, leaving 18 bases between them. CDR1 and CDR2 from the germline V gene are MNHEY and SVGAGI. The CDR3 coding sequence is TGTGCCAGCAGGGCCCATTACGGGTCTGGAGATACGCAGTATTTT. Translating it yields CASRAHYGSGDTQYF.

This sequence joins TRBV6-6 and TRBJ2-3; 12 bases line up with TRBD2. The CDR3 is 16 amino acids. Germline V gene sequence: CDR1 MNHNY, CDR2 SVGAGI (reference sequence). Trimming removed 1 base from V and 6 bases from J; junction bases left unmatched: 5. CDR3 sequence (DNA): TGTGCCAGCAGTTACTTTCCAGGGACTAGCGGGGATACGCAGTATTTT. Translated: CASSYFPGTSGDTQYF.

As concerns this clone: This CDR3 is also generated by other DNA sequences in the sample. The gene calls are TRBV19 and TRBJ2-1; 9 bases are a match to TRBD2. The CDR3 runs 15 residues. Germline loops: CDR1 LNHDA, CDR2 SQIVND (reference sequence). The V and J ends lost 1 base and 5 bases, in that order; junction bases with no gene match: 3. The CDR3 loop reads CASSIGLAGHNEQFF. The CDR3 DNA follows: TGTGCCAGTAGTATAGGGCTAGCGGGACACAATGAGCAGTTCTTC.

The V call is TRBV11-2, the J call TRBJ2-1; the match to TRBD2 covers 10 bases. CDR1 is SGHAT, CDR2 FQNNGV, per germline. The CDR3 runs to 14 residues. The junction had 5 bases not matched to a gene; V was cut back by 5 bases and J by 7 bases. The CDR3 DNA follows: TGTGCCAGCAGCCCCTCAGCGGGGGGGAATGAGCAGTTCTTC. The encoded protein is CASSPSAGGNEQFF.

This CDR3 is CASSGGGAKYNEQFF. For the CDR3, the DNA is TGTGCCAGCAGCGGTGGGGGGGCGAAGTACAATGAGCAGTTCTTC. The chain employs TRBV28 and TRBJ2-1; D possibly corresponds to TRBD2 (7 bases). Between the trimmed V and J ends, which lost 6 bases and 4 bases, there was a span of 16 bases. Germline loops: CDR1 MDHEN, CDR2 SYDVKM. The CDR3 loop spans 15 amino acids.